These 11 T cell receptor beta chains were sequenced from one sample in a study of blood T cell repertoires in COVID-19. The data were produced by immunoSEQ multiplex PCR, yet TCRdb's version contains in-frame clones alone and is incomplete. Among some 120,000 clones, around 81% were seen once, and the ten largest hold roughly 12%. The sequencing input was peripheral blood. The receptors here all came from a man aged 55 to 69 with acute or convalescent COVID-19.

The V call is TRBV24-1, the J call TRBJ2-1; 10 bases map to TRBD2. The CDR3 loop spans 16 amino acids. The V and J ends lost 5 bases and 4 bases, in that order; junction bases with no gene match: 7. From germline, CDR1 is KGHDR and CDR2 SFDVKD. For the CDR3, the DNA is TGTGCCACCAGTGCGGCTAGCGGGGGCACTTACAATGAGCAGTTCTTC. Translated: CATSAASGGTYNEQFF.

The chain links TRBV5-6 to TRBJ2-7; TRBD1 agrees at 7 bases. Trimming at V came to 1 base and at J to 1 base, leaving 5 bases not matched to a gene. The germline V gene has CDR1 SGHDT and CDR2 YYEEEE. The CDR3 is 15 amino acids. The CDR3 protein is CASSLKGAASYEQYF. The CDR3 DNA sequence: TGTGCCAGCAGCTTGAAGGGGGCGGCTTCCTACGAGCAGTACTTC. The full variable domain, its missing parts supplied by reference TRBV5-6 and TRBJ2-7, is DAGVTQSPTHLIKTRGQQVTLRCSPKSGHDTVSWYQQALGQGPQFIFQYYEEEERQRGNFPDRFSGHQFPNYSSELNVNALLLGDSALYLCASSLKGAASYEQYFGPGTRLTVT.

The V call is TRBV4-1, the J call TRBJ2-7; D is perhaps TRBD1 (6 bases). CDR3 length: 14 amino acids. Trimming took 1 base from V and 0 from J, leaving 7 bases between them. The germline CDR1 and CDR2 sequences are MGHRA and YSYEKL. The CDR3 DNA is TGCGCCAGCAGCCAAGCGGACAGCTCCTACGAGCAGTACTTC. It is translated as CASSQADSSYEQYF.

This clone was detected a few times. This chain uses TRBV19 with TRBJ2-1; 12 bases map to TRBD1. J was trimmed by 7 bases and V by 3 bases; bases with no gene match: 10. The CDR3 spans 17 residues. Germline V gives CDR1 LNHDA, CDR2 SQIVND (reference sequence). DNA for the CDR3: TGTGCCAGTAGTATTGGGTGGAGGGACAGGGGGCGGAATGAGCAGTTCTTC. The encoded protein is CASSIGWRDRGRNEQFF.

For the CDR3, the DNA is TGTGCCAGCAGCCAAGACCCCGGTGGAGACTATGGCTACACCTTC. Residues: CASSQDPGGDYGYTF. This chain connects TRBV4-2 to TRBJ1-2; D is undetermined. With 0 bases removed from V and 3 bases from J, the gap between germline ends came to 11 bases. CDR1 LGHNA and CDR2 YNFKEQ come from the germline V gene. The CDR3 totals 15 residues.

The chain carries TRBV4-2 and TRBJ1-2; D call uncertain. Trimming stripped 0 bases from V and 2 bases from J, with 7 bases between. Germline V gene data show CDR1 as LGHNA and CDR2 as YNFKEQ. The CDR3 runs 14 residues. CDR3: CASSQDGQNYGYTF. The CDR3 coding sequence is TGTGCCAGCAGCCAAGATGGGCAGAACTATGGCTACACCTTC.

The chain carries TRBV5-1 and TRBJ2-7; weak D call: TRBD2 (5 bases). The ends were cut back, 4 bases at V and 3 bases at J, with 11 bases in the middle. In germline, CDR1 is SGHRS, CDR2 YFSETQ. The CDR3 length is 13 residues. CDR3 sequence (DNA): TGCGCCAGCAGCATCGGACGGGACTACGAGCAGTACTTC. It yields the protein CASSIGRDYEQYF. The variable domain in full, with the rest retrieved from reference TRBV5-1 and TRBJ2-7, is KAGVTQTPRYLIKTRGQQVTLSCSPISGHRSVSWYQQTPGQGLQFLFEYFSETQRNKGNFPGRFSGRQFSNSRSEMNVSTLELGDSALYLCASSIGRDYEQYFGPGTRLTVT.

In regard to this clone: One end of the junction does not line up with germline, which may come from a read error. This CDR3 is CASRPSLGDTSNNEQFF. CDR3 nucleotides: TGTGCCAGCAGGCCCTCCTTGGGGGACACCTCCAACAATGAGCAGTTCTTC. The chain employs TRBV9 and TRBJ2-1; weak D call: TRBD1 (6 bases). The CDR3 sequence is 17 residues long. Per germline, CDR1 SGDLS and CDR2 YYNGEE.

The chain uses TRBV19 and TRBJ2-1; TRBD2 aligns across 7 bases. Per germline, CDR1 LNHDA and CDR2 SQIVND (reference sequence). The CDR3 consists of 19 residues. V shed 5 bases, J shed 7 bases, and the junction held 23 bases outside the gene matches. DNA of the CDR3: TGTGCCAGTAGTCCCATACAAGGGAGGGCCGGATCTGGTAGGAATGAGCAGTTCTTC. This codes for CASSPIQGRAGSGRNEQFF. Drawing the rest from reference TRBV19 and TRBJ2-1, the complete variable domain is DGGITQSPKYLFRKEGQNVTLSCEQNLNHDAMYWYRQDPGQGLRLIYYSQIVNDFQKGDIAEGYSVSREKKESFPLTVTSAQKNPTAFYLCASSPIQGRAGSGRNEQFFGPGTRLTVL.

The CDR3 DNA reads TGTGCCAGCAGTGGTGCCCCCTGGACTAGCGGTAGCTCCTACAATGAGCAGTTCTTC. Translation: CASSGAPWTSGSSYNEQFF. The chain links TRBV6-1 to TRBJ2-1; TRBD2 aligns across 10 bases. V was clipped by 4 bases and J by 0 bases; unmatched bases: 12. The CDR3 runs 19 residues. CDR1 MNHNS and CDR2 SASEGT come from the germline V gene.

V is TRBV7-3 and J is TRBJ2-1; 7 nucleotides agree with TRBD1. The CDR3 runs 20 residues. Germline loops: CDR1 SGHTA, CDR2 FQGTGA. Trimming at V came to 1 base and at J to 1 base, leaving 16 bases not matched to a gene. The CDR3 nucleotides are TGTGCCAGCAGCTTAAGGGCCAACAGGGGAGTGAGAGGGTCCTACAATGAGCAGTTCTTC. This gives the protein CASSLRANRGVRGSYNEQFF.